The clone carrying this T cell receptor beta chain was counted between two and nine times. What it binds is unknown. Employing constant-segment primers, 5'RACE generated TCR alpha and TCR beta cDNA libraries bearing sample barcodes and UMIs. TCRdb used MiXCR to reprocess the 5' RACE reads, holding one entry per CDR3 protein. Here the sample spans fewer than 700,000 distinct CDR3 sequences, about 20% being singletons. The data were taken from a study of T-cell memory formation after mild COVID-19. At the level of the study: Each donor largely had its own TCR clusters.

V shed 6 bases, J shed 5 bases, and the junction held 9 bases outside the gene matches. CDR3 size: 14 residues. Germline values: CDR1 SQVTM, CDR2 ANQGSEA. Findings of the study overall: Within pre-infection memory, some responding clones were found, suggesting cross-reactive memory joined.

The V gene is TRBV29-1, the J gene TRBJ2-3, with 9 bases that match TRBD2. This TCR came from an adult woman who had mild COVID-19 (a few samples of this study predate the infection). Cell type and time point are not known. Sequencing input: PBMCs or a T cell subset sorted from them (not recorded which). The CDR3 DNA follows: TGCAGCGTGCTTCCTAGCGGGGTAGAAGATACGCAGTATTTT. It yields the protein CSVLPSGVEDTQYF.